This T cell receptor beta chain was found in a study of read filtering for tumor transcriptome and immune sequencing. Study-level background: TCR-mapped reads were about 4.05 to 10.27 million with IR-seq versus roughly 75 to 1,300 with RNA-seq.

V shed 1 base and J 6 bases; nucleotides not matched to a gene: 4. The CDR3 totals 15 residues. CDR1 SGHTA and CDR2 FQGNSA come from the germline V gene. The library was built from around 0.4 ug RNA with molecular barcoded adaptors for alpha/delta and beta/gamma chains. TCRdb itself ran the reads through MiXCR, one entry per CDR3 protein. The sample comprises 90,000 to 95,000 distinct CDR3 sequences, 20% to 25% of which are singletons, and 9.5% to 12% rests with the top ten. The origin of this receptor is a donor at least 40 years old with multiple myeloma. This sequence joins TRBV7-2 and TRBJ2-3; TRBD2 agrees at 10 bases. Specimen: a population of CD138-negative cells sorted from bone marrow. CDR3 DNA sequence: TGTGCCAGCAGCTTAGTAGGGACTAGCGTGGATACGCAGTATTTT. The encoded protein is CASSLVGTSVDTQYF.